This passage covers 13 T cell receptor beta chains from one sample sequenced in a study of response to subunit inactivated influenza vaccine. MiXCR, run by TCRdb on the RT-PCR reads, gives a single entry per CDR3 protein. The sample contains about 540,000 distinct CDR3 sequences, 20% to 25% of which appear only once. These data were likewise used in another study, on T cells expressing NK-cell markers. That study adds: Making the TCR beta cDNA relied on 5'RACE template switching with UMIs.

The sequencing here drew on CD4+ T cells sorted from PBMCs, taken about 12 days after vaccination. Every receptor here comes from a man in his fifties or sixties who received an inactivated influenza vaccine.

CDR3 loop: CSARWQGIMDEQYF. In DNA, the CDR3 is TGCAGTGCTAGATGGCAGGGGATCATGGACGAGCAGTACTTC. The chain uses TRBV20-1 and TRBJ2-7; perhaps TRBD1 as D (6 bases). Germline CDR1 reads DFQATT; CDR2 reads SNEGSKA (reference sequence). The V end was cut by 2 bases, the J end by 5 bases, with 16 bases between. The CDR3 totals 14 residues.

The chain carries TRBV28 and TRBJ2-3; a weak D match, TRBD1 (5 bases). The CDR3 has 16 amino acids. The germline V gene has CDR1 MDHEN and CDR2 SYDVKM. The V and J ends lost 3 bases and 4 bases respectively, with 17 bases between them. CDR3 residues: CASSLGHGWGADTQYF. DNA for the CDR3: TGTGCCAGCAGTTTGGGGCACGGATGGGGCGCAGATACGCAGTATTTT.

On this clonotype: It may be a read error: a sequence one base away is much more abundant. The rearrangement links TRBV7-6 to TRBJ2-1; D unclear. V was cut by 5 bases and J by 8 bases, with 10 bases left in between. Germline V gives CDR1 SGHVS, CDR2 FNYEAQ. The length of the CDR3 is 12 residues. Here the CDR3 reads CASSLTWDEQFF. The CDR3 DNA reads as TGTGCCAGCAGCCTGACATGGGATGAGCAGTTCTTC.

The V call is TRBV14, the J call TRBJ2-7; a possible D gene is TRBD2 (5 bases). Trimming took 1 base from V and 4 from J, leaving 14 bases between them. The germline gives CDR1 SGHDN, CDR2 FVKESK. The CDR3 extends over 15 amino acids. The CDR3, as DNA: TGTGCCAGCAGCCAAGGTGCGGGCGATACGTACGAGCAGTACTTC. Translating gives CASSQGAGDTYEQYF. The full variable domain, completed using reference TRBV14 and TRBJ2-7, is EAGVTQFPSHSVIEKGQTVTLRCDPISGHDNLYWYRRVMGKEIKFLLHFVKESKQDESGMPNNRFLAERTGGTYSTLKVQPAELEDSGVYFCASSQGAGDTYEQYFGPGTRLTVT.

The chain carries TRBV6-5 and TRBJ2-1, with 9 bases fitting TRBD2. After removal of 2 bases from V and 15 bases from J, the junction contained 14 bases not matched to a gene. CDR3 length: 15 amino acids. In germline, CDR1 is MNHEY, CDR2 SVGAGI. The CDR3 coding sequence is TGTGCCAGCAGTTACCGTGTTAGCGGGAGCTATACCCTGTTCTTC. Its protein product is CASSYRVSGSYTLFF.

This chain links TRBV6-2 or TRBV6-3 with TRBJ2-3; possibly TRBD1 or TRBD2 for D (5 bases each). CDR3 length: 14 residues. Germline CDR1 MNHEY, CDR2 SVGEGT. The V end lost 4 bases, the J end lost 3 bases, and 11 bases lay between the germline ends. In nucleotides, the CDR3 is TGTGCCAGCAGTTGGAGGACAACTACAGATACGCAGTATTTT. Encoded protein: CASSWRTTTDTQYF.

V usage is TRBV7-2 and J usage is TRBJ2-7; D remains unclear. This CDR3 has 12 amino acids. CDR1 and CDR2 (germline): SGHTA, FQGNSA. Trimming removed 5 bases at V and 3 bases at J, with 8 bases between. The CDR3 DNA sequence: TGTGCCAGCAGCCAGGTCCTCTACGAGCAGTACTTC. It codes for CASSQVLYEQYF.

V gene TRBV24-1 combines with J gene TRBJ2-3; D ambiguous. The CDR3 runs to 13 residues. Germline V gene data show CDR1 as KGHDR and CDR2 as SFDVKD. V dropped 2 bases and J dropped 4 bases, with 6 bases sitting between them. As DNA, the CDR3 is TGTGCCACCAGTGATTCTGGACCAGATACGCAGTATTTT. Amino acids: CATSDSGPDTQYF.

CDR3 residues: CASSFRQPSEQFF. As DNA, the CDR3 is TGTGCCAGCAGCTTCAGACAGCCCAGTGAGCAGTTCTTC. The rearrangement uses TRBV7-9 and TRBJ2-1, with a weak D call TRBD1 (5 bases). Trimming shortened V by 3 bases and J by 9 bases, and 12 bases separated the two germline ends. CDR3 size: 13 residues. The germline gives CDR1 SEHNR, CDR2 FQNEAQ (reference sequence).

V gene TRBV20-1 combines with J gene TRBJ1-1, with D perhaps TRBD1 (6 bases). This CDR3 is built from 12 residues. Looked up from germline, CDR1 is DFQATT and CDR2 is SNEGSKA (reference sequence). V was shortened by 1 base and J by 4 bases, with 7 bases between the two germline ends. CDR3 region: CSARVRGTEAFF. The CDR3 DNA reads TGCAGTGCTAGAGTCAGGGGCACTGAAGCTTTCTTT.

This clonotype was counted a few times. The genes are TRBV20-1 and TRBJ2-1; D is possibly TRBD2 (6 bases). This CDR3 contains 14 residues. CDR1 DFQATT and CDR2 SNEGSKA come from the germline V gene (reference sequence). V dropped 6 bases and J dropped 4 bases, with 16 bases sitting between them. The CDR3 DNA follows: TGCAGTGCGGCGTGGAGCGGGTATTACAATGAGCAGTTCTTC. The encoded protein is CSAAWSGYYNEQFF.

This chain uses TRBV11-2 with TRBJ2-5, with D perhaps TRBD2 (6 bases). Germline assignment: CDR1 SGHAT and CDR2 FQNNGV. CDR3 length: 14 residues. The V end was cut by 3 bases, the J end by 4 bases, with 12 bases between. CDR3 DNA sequence: TGTGCCAGCAGCTTGAGGCGGGATGGAGAGACCCAGTACTTC. Translated: CASSLRRDGETQYF.

This chain uses TRBV20-1 with TRBJ2-2; 7 positions match TRBD2. There are 16 residues in the CDR3. Germline V gene lookup returns CDR1 DFQATT and CDR2 SNEGSKA (reference sequence). Trimming at V came to 6 bases and at J to 5 bases, leaving 15 bases not matched to a gene. CDR3 amino acids: CSASNAAGDLTGELFF. CDR3 bases: TGCAGTGCCTCAAACGCGGCGGGAGATCTTACCGGGGAGCTGTTTTTT.